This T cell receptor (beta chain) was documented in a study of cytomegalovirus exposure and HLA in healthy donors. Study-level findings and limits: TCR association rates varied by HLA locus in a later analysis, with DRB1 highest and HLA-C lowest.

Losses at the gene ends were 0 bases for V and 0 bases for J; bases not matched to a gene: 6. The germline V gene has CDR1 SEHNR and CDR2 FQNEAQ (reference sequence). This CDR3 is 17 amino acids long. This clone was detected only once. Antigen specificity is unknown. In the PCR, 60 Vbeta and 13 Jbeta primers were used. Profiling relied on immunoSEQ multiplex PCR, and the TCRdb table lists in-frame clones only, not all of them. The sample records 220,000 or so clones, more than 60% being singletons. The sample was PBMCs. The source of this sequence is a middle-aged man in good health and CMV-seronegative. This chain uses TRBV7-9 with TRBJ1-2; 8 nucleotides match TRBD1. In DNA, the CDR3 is TGTGCCAGCAGCTTAGCGACCTTGGACAGGGCTAACTATGGCTACACCTTC. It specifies CASSLATLDRANYGYTF.